Listed here are 20 T cell receptor beta chains from one sample, sequenced in a study of siplizumab effects on memory and regulatory T cells (dated by TCRdb to the late 2010s). The method behind the library was the immunoSEQ multiplex PCR assay. Sourced from immuneACCESS, this table was stored by TCRdb with only in-frame sequences that have V and J called. A share of the clones is absent; for the studies checked, an unresolved V gene accounts for under half, and the remainder has no known explanation. For this sample the table gives about 100,000 clones, of which approximately 92% were detected only once. The ten largest clonotypes hold 0.14% to 0.15% of the sample. What was sequenced was CD4+ T cells sorted from blood. Receptors were obtained from a human donor in good health.

The chain couples TRBV10-1 to TRBJ1-3; TRBD1 matches 11 bases. CDR3 size: 16 residues. CDR1 and CDR2 from the germline V gene are WNHNN and SYGVQD (reference sequence). J was trimmed by 3 bases and V by 6 bases; bases with no gene match: 7. CDR3 DNA sequence: TGCGCCAGCAGCGCCGGGACAGGGGGTTTTGGAAACACCATATATTTT. It translates to CASSAGTGGFGNTIYF.

This sequence joins TRBV6-5 and TRBJ2-5; D may be TRBD2 (5 bases). Germline V gene data show CDR1 as MNHEY and CDR2 as SVGAGI. The length of the CDR3 is 13 residues. Trimming took 2 bases from V and 4 from J, leaving 8 bases between them. The CDR3 DNA sequence: TGTGCCAGCAGTTACGATGGACTAGAGACCCAGTACTTC. This codes for CASSYDGLETQYF.

The count of this clone is one. The genes are TRBV2 and TRBJ2-7; either TRBD1 or TRBD2 may fit D (5 bases each). Germline V CDR1 and CDR2: SNHLY, FYNNEI. The germline V and J ends were trimmed by 7 bases and 2 bases, with 18 bases remaining between them. The CDR3 is made up of 15 amino acids. Written as DNA, the CDR3 is TGTGCCAGCATGCCAAGGACAACTAGTACCTACGAGCAGTACTTC. It translates to CASMPRTTSTYEQYF.

The rearrangement uses TRBV5-1 and TRBJ1-6; D not resolved. Germline V gene data show CDR1 as SGHRS and CDR2 as YFSETQ. Trimming took off 0 bases at V and 7 bases at J, with 11 bases between the two ends. The CDR3 has 15 amino acids. This CDR3 is CASSLEGWGNSPLHF. CDR3 nucleotides: TGCGCCAGCAGCTTGGAAGGGTGGGGAAATTCACCCCTCCACTTT.

This clone was observed once. The CDR3 DNA is TGTGCCTGGAGTGTAGGGACAGGGGGCATCTACGAGCAGTACTTC. It is translated as CAWSVGTGGIYEQYF. This sequence joins TRBV30 and TRBJ2-7; TRBD1 matches at 12 bases. Germline values: CDR1 GTSNPN, CDR2 SVGIG (reference sequence). This CDR3 is 15 amino acids long. V lost 0 bases to trimming and J lost 3 bases; unmatched junction nucleotides: 3.

V and J are TRBV15 and TRBJ2-1; 8 nucleotides align to TRBD2. J lost 6 bases, V lost 0 bases, and 13 bases had no gene match. The CDR3 is 18 amino acids. Germline lookup yields CDR1 LNHNV and CDR2 YYDKDF (reference sequence). The CDR3 nucleotides read TGTGCCACCAGCAGAGAGCGGGGGGCAAGCAGATCCGTCAATGAGCAGTTCTTC. It translates to CATSRERGASRSVNEQFF.

CDR3 nucleotide sequence: TGTGCCAGCAGGGGGGGGGACTCCAGCTCCTACGAGCAGTACTTC. Its protein is CASRGGDSSSYEQYF. This rearrangement joins TRBV2 to TRBJ2-7, with 7 bases matching TRBD2. V lost 6 bases, J lost 0 bases, and 8 bases stayed unmatched. The germline V gene has CDR1 SNHLY and CDR2 FYNNEI. The CDR3 spans 15 residues.

The CDR3: CAISEATGMNTEAFF. DNA of the CDR3: TGTGCCATCAGTGAGGCGACGGGCATGAACACTGAAGCTTTCTTT. J is TRBJ1-1 and V is TRBV10-3; D call uncertain. V was clipped by 2 bases and J by 0 bases, with 10 bases between them. CDR1 is ENHRY, CDR2 SYGVKD, per germline. The CDR3 extends over 15 amino acids.

This clone appeared once. V gene TRBV9 combines with J gene TRBJ2-3; 7 bases fit TRBD2. Germline V gene sequence: CDR1 SGDLS, CDR2 YYNGEE. This CDR3 has 15 residues. Trimming removed 0 bases from V and 3 bases from J; junction bases left unmatched: 4. This chain's CDR3 is CASSVEKRGTDTQYF. The CDR3 DNA is TGTGCCAGCAGCGTAGAGAAGCGGGGAACAGATACGCAGTATTTT.

This chain links TRBV10-2 with TRBJ1-5; D gene uncertain. The CDR3 spans 14 residues. Trimming removed 8 bases from V and 7 bases from J, with 18 bases in between. CDR1 and CDR2 from the germline V gene are WSHSY and SAAADI. The CDR3 DNA reads TGCGCCAGCCGCCGAGGTCCAGGCCACCAGCCCCAGCATTTT. It is translated as CASRRGPGHQPQHF.

The chain uses TRBV7-9 and TRBJ2-5; TRBD2 is a possible D gene (6 bases). V gave up 2 bases and J gave up 9 bases, with 19 bases separating them. Germline V gene lookup returns CDR1 SEHNR and CDR2 FQNEAQ (reference sequence). The CDR3 extends over 15 amino acids. The CDR3 DNA reads as TGTGCCAGCAGCTTAAATTGGGAGGCGCCCCAGGCCCAGTACTTC. Protein sequence: CASSLNWEAPQAQYF.

Here the CDR3 reads CASSELAGEGNEQFF. In nucleotides, the CDR3 is TGCGCCAGCAGTGAGTTGGCAGGGGAAGGGAATGAGCAGTTCTTC. The genes are TRBV10-2 and TRBJ2-1; TRBD1 is a possible D gene (6 bases). Germline V gene data show CDR1 as WSHSY and CDR2 as SAAADI. The CDR3 is made up of 15 amino acids. V lost 1 base, J lost 7 bases, and 14 bases lay in between.

The gene calls are TRBV2 and TRBJ1-2, with 10 bases fitting TRBD1. Germline V lookup: CDR1 SNHLY, CDR2 FYNNEI. This CDR3 comprises 13 residues. J gave up 2 bases and V 10 bases, and 4 bases lay outside the gene matches. Written as DNA, the CDR3 is TGTGCCACGTCGGGACAGGGGAACTATGGCTACACCTTC. Its protein is CATSGQGNYGYTF.

CDR3 DNA: TGTGCCAGCAGTTTACGCTATGGGGCGGGGGCCTACGAGCAGTACTTC. Translation: CASSLRYGAGAYEQYF. The genes are TRBV27 and TRBJ2-7, with TRBD2 matching over 7 bases. From germline, CDR1 is MNHEY and CDR2 SMNVEV (reference sequence). Germline trimming cut 2 bases from V and 2 bases from J; bases unmatched to any gene: 9. The CDR3 has 16 amino acids.

The chain joins TRBV25-1 to TRBJ2-2; the D is unclear. The CDR3 sequence is 14 residues long. Trimming removed 5 bases at V and 1 base at J, with 8 bases between. Germline CDR1 reads MGHDK; CDR2 reads SYGVNS. The CDR3 protein is CASSPPRNTGELFF. Written as DNA, the CDR3 is TGTGCCAGCAGTCCCCCGAGGAACACCGGGGAGCTGTTTTTT.

The gene calls are TRBV30 and TRBJ2-7; D perhaps matches TRBD2 (6 bases). Germline CDR1 reads GTSNPN; CDR2 reads SVGIG (reference sequence). This CDR3 is built from 13 residues. V lost 2 bases and J 2 bases, leaving 10 bases between the germline ends. CDR3 amino acids: CAWSLGTPYEQYF. The DNA for the CDR3 is TGTGCCTGGAGTCTGGGGACTCCCTACGAGCAGTACTTC.

On this clone itself: One end of the junction varies from germline; a read error may be responsible. The chain combines TRBV29-1 with TRBJ2-7; possible D gene TRBD2, 5 bases. The germline V gene encodes CDR1 SQVTM and CDR2 ANQGSEA. CDR3 length: 13 residues. Written as DNA, the CDR3 is TGCAGCGTTGAAGACGACCGGGAACCAGGTGGACACTTC. Amino acids: CSVEDDREPGGHF.

J is TRBJ2-7 and V is TRBV5-1, with 8 bases aligning to TRBD1. There are 16 residues in the CDR3. With 3 bases clipped from V and 3 bases from J, the junction kept 11 bases outside the gene matches. The V gene's germline CDR1 is SGHRS and CDR2 YFSETQ. Written as DNA, the CDR3 is TGCGCCAGCAGCTCTACCCGCCCGGGACAGGTCTACGAGCAGTACTTC. This sequence encodes CASSSTRPGQVYEQYF.

V gene TRBV19 combines with J gene TRBJ1-5, with 7 bases identical to TRBD1. Germline V gene sequence: CDR1 LNHDA, CDR2 SQIVND (reference sequence). Germline trimming cut 8 bases from V and 6 bases from J; bases unmatched to any gene: 4. The CDR3 has 12 residues. The chain's CDR3 is CASDGQVQPQHF. Here the CDR3 DNA reads TGTGCCAGTGACGGACAGGTTCAGCCCCAGCATTTT.

This clone has just one count. The chain is built from TRBV18 and TRBJ2-2, with D possibly TRBD2 on 5 matching bases. The CDR3 is 17 residues long. V was trimmed by 0 bases and J by 6 bases, leaving 17 bases between them. Germline CDR1 reads KGHSH; CDR2 reads LQKENI. CDR3 in amino acids: CASSPPGLAHDAGELFF. The CDR3 DNA reads as TGTGCCAGCTCACCACCGGGGTTAGCGCACGACGCCGGGGAGCTGTTTTTT.